This is a list of T cell receptor beta chains from one sample in a study of CD8 T cells in ankylosing spondylitis. In TCRdb, the 5' RACE reads were re-called with MiXCR into one record per CDR3 protein. The sample consists of approximately 100,000 distinct CDR3 sequences, 20% to 30% of them appearing once. The sample taken for sequencing was synovial fluid, either unsorted or a sorted T cell fraction (not recorded which). The source of these receptors is a male donor with ankylosing spondylitis. CDR3s include the opening cysteine and the closing phenylalanine or tryptophan. The D gene is left open where the match is weak. Size is omitted from some rows. Given values are once, few, many or a class for expanded clones.

CDR3 protein,CDR3 DNA,J gene,D gene,clone size,V gene
CASSLVLLGETQYF,TGCGCCAGCAGCTTGGTTCTGCTTGGCGAGACCCAGTACTTC,TRBJ2-5,-,-,TRBV5-1
CSARDDSGGYGYTF,TGCAGTGCTAGAGATGACAGCGGCGGCTATGGCTACACCTTC,TRBJ1-2,-,-,TRBV20-1
CASSSTAALYTGELFF,TGTGCCAGCAGCTCAACGGCCGCTTTATACACCGGGGAGCTGTTTTTT,TRBJ2-2,-,-,TRBV7-2
CASSPRQGAYNEQFF,TGTGCCAGCAGCCCCAGACAGGGCGCTTACAATGAGCAGTTCTTC,TRBJ2-1,TRBD1,many,TRBV7-8
CASSPRFGADQETQYF,TGTGCCAGCAGCCCCCGGTTCGGGGCCGACCAAGAGACCCAGTACTTC,TRBJ2-5,-,-,TRBV11-2
CASRGTSGSESIQYF,TGTGCCAGCAGAGGGACTAGCGGGAGTGAAAGCATTCAGTACTTC,TRBJ2-4,TRBD2,-,TRBV6-1
CASSPLGGTSGGDTQYF,TGCGCCAGCAGCCCTTTGGGCGGGACTAGCGGGGGAGATACGCAGTATTTT,TRBJ2-3,TRBD2,many,TRBV5-1
CASSLSGTRMRNEQFF,TGCGCCAGCAGCCTGAGCGGGACGAGAATGAGGAATGAGCAGTTCTTC,TRBJ2-1,TRBD2,few,TRBV5-1
CASSPLDRAGNTIYF,TGTGCCAGCAGCCCGTTGGACAGGGCTGGAAACACCATATATTTT,TRBJ1-3,TRBD1,-,TRBV5-6
CASSSGGGQGTDTQYF,TGTGCCAGCAGTTCTGGCGGGGGACAGGGTACAGATACGCAGTATTTT,TRBJ2-3,TRBD1,few,TRBV12-3/TRBV12-4
CASTKDRFSYNEQFF,TGTGCCAGCACCAAGGACAGGTTTTCATACAATGAGCAGTTCTTC,TRBJ2-1,TRBD1,-,TRBV6-1
CASSLVQGANEDTQYF,TGCGCCAGCAGCTTGGTACAGGGGGCTAATGAAGATACGCAGTATTTT,TRBJ2-3,TRBD1,-,TRBV5-1
CASSLGTGGGPGANVLTF,TGTGCCAGCAGTTTAGGGACAGGGGGCGGCCCTGGGGCCAACGTCCTGACTTTC,TRBJ2-6,TRBD1,-,TRBV28
CASSLGRLGLAKGYNEQFF,TGTGCCAGCAGCTTAGGCCGCTTGGGACTAGCCAAGGGATACAATGAGCAGTTCTTC,TRBJ2-1,TRBD2,many,TRBV11-1
CASSSTGTRGGETQYF,TGCGCCAGCAGCTCCACCGGGACTAGGGGGGGAGAGACCCAGTACTTC,TRBJ2-5,TRBD2,-,TRBV5-1
CASSPQTDYEQYF,TGTGCCAGCTCACCACAGACAGATTACGAGCAGTACTTC,TRBJ2-7,-,many,TRBV18
CASSPPGLQKGETQYF,TGTGCCAGCTCACCGCCGGGACTTCAAAAGGGAGAGACCCAGTACTTC,TRBJ2-5,-,few,TRBV18
CASSLGTKHVAGEQFF,TGCGCCAGCAGCTTGGGGACCAAGCACGTAGCCGGAGAGCAGTTCTTC,TRBJ2-1,-,-,TRBV5-1
CSARDRLSSGNTIYF,TGCAGTGCTAGAGATCGTCTAAGCTCTGGAAACACCATATATTTT,TRBJ1-3,-,few,TRBV20-1
CASSFAVGRGNTGELFF,TGTGCCAGCTCATTCGCCGTAGGACGTGGGAACACCGGGGAGCTGTTTTTT,TRBJ2-2,-,-,TRBV18
CASIDSSNQPQHF,TGTGCCAGCATAGACAGTTCTAATCAGCCCCAGCATTTT,TRBJ1-5,-,-,TRBV11-3
CASIKRGLGYTF,TGTGCCAGCATCAAAAGGGGGCTTGGCTACACCTTC,TRBJ1-2,TRBD1,-,TRBV12-3/TRBV12-4
CASSSSGGAWSPLHF,TGTGCCAGCAGTTCATCAGGGGGCGCATGGTCACCCCTCCACTTT,TRBJ1-6,TRBD1,-,TRBV28
CASRGVSYNSPLHF,TGTGCCTCACGGGGAGTATCCTATAATTCACCCCTCCACTTT,TRBJ1-6,-,few,TRBV27
CASSLGPGGELFF,TGCGCCAGCAGCTTGGGGCCCGGCGGGGAGCTGTTTTTT,TRBJ2-2,-,-,TRBV5-1
CSQRETVNEQFF,TGCAGTCAGCGGGAGACGGTGAATGAGCAGTTCTTC,TRBJ2-1,TRBD2,many,TRBV20-1
CASSLDRGSKQYF,TGTGCCAGCAGCTTAGATCGCGGGAGTAAGCAGTACTTC,TRBJ2-5,TRBD2,few,TRBV7-9
CASSKGLAPDEQFF,TGTGCCAGCAGTAAAGGACTAGCTCCCGATGAGCAGTTCTTC,TRBJ2-1,TRBD2,-,TRBV7-7
CSATSDRGFTDTQYF,TGCAGTGCTACGTCAGACAGGGGTTTCACAGATACGCAGTATTTT,TRBJ2-3,TRBD1,-,TRBV20-1
CASNFRGSNTGELFF,TGTGCCAGCAACTTTCGGGGCAGTAACACCGGGGAGCTGTTTTTT,TRBJ2-2,-,few,TRBV7-8
CASSPPGAGNEKLFF,TGTGCCAGCAGCCCCCCTGGGGCCGGTAATGAAAAACTGTTTTTT,TRBJ1-4,-,many,TRBV28
CASWTGGSPLHF,TGTGCCAGCTGGACAGGGGGTTCACCCCTCCACTTT,TRBJ1-6,TRBD1,many,TRBV11-2
CSAPTGTIPYEQYF,TGCAGTGCTCCCACCGGGACTATACCCTACGAGCAGTACTTC,TRBJ2-7,TRBD2,many,TRBV20-1
CASSPGGTGANVLTF,TGTGCCAGCTCACCAGGGGGGACTGGGGCCAACGTCCTGACTTTC,TRBJ2-6,-,-,TRBV18
CSGGNRASEQYF,TGCAGCGGGGGGAACAGGGCAAGCGAGCAGTACTTC,TRBJ2-7,-,-,TRBV29-1
CAWSFGQGRAF,TGTGCCTGGAGTTTCGGACAGGGGAGAGCCTTC,TRBJ1-2,TRBD1,-,TRBV30
CASSNSRWNEQFF,TGTGCCAGTAGCAATTCTAGGTGGAATGAGCAGTTCTTC,TRBJ2-1,-,few,TRBV19
CASTPGLAVDTDTQYF,TGTGCCAGCACGCCCGGACTAGCGGTAGACACAGATACGCAGTATTTT,TRBJ2-3,TRBD2,few,TRBV28
CASSLGTGLNQPQHF,TGCGCCAGCAGCTTGGGGACAGGGCTGAATCAGCCCCAGCATTTT,TRBJ1-5,TRBD1,-,TRBV5-1
CASSPRDFYEQYF,TGTGCCAGCAGCCCCCGGGACTTCTACGAGCAGTACTTC,TRBJ2-7,-,-,TRBV7-2
CASSAETGGTSEQYF,TGTGCCAGCAGCGCCGAGACAGGGGGGACATCCGAGCAGTACTTC,TRBJ2-7,TRBD1,-,TRBV5-4
CASSLGEGEFF,TGTGCCAGCAGTTTGGGGGAGGGGGAGTTCTTC,TRBJ2-1,-,many,TRBV12-3/TRBV12-4
CSASPGSTDTQYF,TGCAGTGCTAGTCCCGGGAGCACAGATACGCAGTATTTT,TRBJ2-3,-,-,TRBV20-1
CSAPRTGGHQPQHF,TGCAGTGCTCCGAGGACAGGGGGCCATCAGCCCCAGCATTTT,TRBJ1-5,TRBD1,few,TRBV20-1
CASSRERKEQFF,TGTGCCAGCAGCCGTGAGCGGAAAGAGCAGTTCTTC,TRBJ2-1,-,few,TRBV12-3/TRBV12-4
CSARLSYNEQFF,TGCAGTGCTAGACTCTCCTACAATGAGCAGTTCTTC,TRBJ2-1,-,few,TRBV20-1
CSARRDRVGTGELFF,TGCAGTGCTAGGAGGGACAGGGTCGGCACCGGGGAGCTGTTTTTT,TRBJ2-2,TRBD1,many,TRBV20-1
CAISELAPPRHEQFF,TGTGCCATCAGTGAGTTGGCGCCACCCAGGCATGAGCAGTTCTTC,TRBJ2-1,-,many,TRBV10-3